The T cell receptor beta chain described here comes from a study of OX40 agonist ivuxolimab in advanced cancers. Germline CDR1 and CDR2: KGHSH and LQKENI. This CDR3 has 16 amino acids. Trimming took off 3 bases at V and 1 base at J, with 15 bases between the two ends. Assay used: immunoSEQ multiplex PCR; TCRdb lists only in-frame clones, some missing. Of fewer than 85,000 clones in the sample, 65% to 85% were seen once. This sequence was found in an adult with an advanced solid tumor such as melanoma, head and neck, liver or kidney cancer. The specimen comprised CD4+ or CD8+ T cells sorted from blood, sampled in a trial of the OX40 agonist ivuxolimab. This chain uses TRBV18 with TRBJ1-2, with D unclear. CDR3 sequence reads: CASSPGSSILNYGYTF. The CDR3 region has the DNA TGTGCCAGCTCACCGGGCAGTTCAATTCTTAACTATGGCTACACCTTC.